The following is a TCR beta chain sequence with its context. The sample comes from a study of blood T cell repertoires in COVID-19. Study as a whole: From the United States, Italy and Spain came samples of acute and convalescent COVID-19. Nucleic acid was either cDNA or gDNA, and it came from T cells, B-cell-depleted T cells, or PBMCs.

Per the germline V gene, CDR1 is SGHVS and CDR2 is FQNEAQ. Trimming removed 0 bases from V and 4 bases from J; junction bases left unmatched: 2. CDR3 length: 17 residues. Methods used by the authors: Researchers report that nucleated cell counts were estimated from reference gene primer amplification. Generated by immunoSEQ multiplex PCR, the TCRdb table keeps only in-frame clones and is missing some. V, J and clone size are taken as reported in that table, and D and trimming were inferred from the DNA itself. Of roughly 99,000 clones in the sample, roughly 90% were seen once. The chain combines TRBV7-8 with TRBJ2-6, with 11 bases identical to TRBD2. The sequenced sample consisted of peripheral blood. The TCR was taken from a man aged 40-50 years with active or convalescent COVID-19. The CDR3, as DNA: TGTGCCAGCAGCTTAGCTAGCGGGAGGGACGGGGCCAACGTCCTGACTTTC. Its protein product is CASSLASGRDGANVLTF.